Presented here are 22 T cell receptor beta chains from one specimen sequenced in a study of T cell responses to AZD1222 COVID-19 vaccine. Some clones are missing from TCRdb's copy, which holds only in-frame ones; the method was immunoSEQ multiplex PCR. This sample has about 190,000 clones; around 87% occur once, and the top ten carry 2.5% to 3%. The starting material was peripheral blood, obtained on day 0 of MenACWY control vaccination. These receptors were taken from an adult in good health.

V is TRBV7-7 and J is TRBJ1-1, with unresolved D. CDR1 SSHAT and CDR2 FNYEAQ come from the germline V gene (reference sequence). The CDR3 extends over 13 amino acids. The ends were cut back, 2 bases at V and 6 bases at J, with 10 bases in the middle. CDR3 protein: CASSLRYGSEAFF. CDR3 coding DNA: TGTGCCAGCAGCTTACGGTACGGATCTGAAGCTTTCTTT.

The rearrangement joins TRBV6-5 to TRBJ2-1; 10 nucleotides align to TRBD1. Per the germline V gene, CDR1 is MNHEY and CDR2 is SVGAGI. The CDR3 length is 15 residues. V dropped 10 bases and J dropped 6; count of bases not matched to a gene: 12. Here the CDR3 reads CATRRTGTGVNEQFF. In DNA form, the CDR3 reads TGTGCCACTCGCCGGACCGGGACAGGGGTCAATGAGCAGTTCTTC.

This clone has more than one count but fewer than ten. The chain uses TRBV4-1 and TRBJ1-1; D call uncertain. The length of the CDR3 is 15 residues. Germline V gives CDR1 MGHRA, CDR2 YSYEKL. The V end lost 0 bases, the J end lost 7 bases, and 15 bases lay between the germline ends. CDR3 in amino acids: CASSQDLRTAVEAFF. CDR3 DNA: TGCGCCAGCAGCCAAGATCTCCGGACGGCCGTTGAAGCTTTCTTT.

The chain carries TRBV12-3 or TRBV12-4 and TRBJ1-4, with no clear D. The ends were cut back, 6 bases at V and 3 bases at J, with 5 bases in the middle. The CDR3 covers 12 residues. As DNA, the CDR3 is TGTGCCAGCAGCTCCTCTAATGAAAAACTGTTTTTT. Amino acid sequence: CASSSSNEKLFF.

This chain joins TRBV5-5 and TRBJ1-6, with 8 bases fitting TRBD1. CDR1 is SGHKS and CDR2 is YYEKEE in the germline V gene (reference sequence). V lost 0 bases, J lost 10 bases, and 6 bases stayed unmatched. CDR3 length: 15 residues. CDR3 in amino acids: CASSLAAGGSSPLHF. In DNA form, the CDR3 reads TGTGCCAGCAGCTTGGCGGCAGGGGGCTCGTCACCCCTCCACTTT.

J is TRBJ2-3 and V is TRBV6-5; D not resolved. This CDR3 is 15 amino acids long. V dropped 6 bases and J dropped 0 bases, with 13 bases sitting between them. Germline V gene lookup returns CDR1 MNHEY and CDR2 SVGAGI. CDR3 protein: CASRPGDTSTDTQYF. The DNA for the CDR3 is TGTGCCAGCAGGCCGGGTGATACAAGCACAGATACGCAGTATTTT.

This sequence joins TRBV27 and TRBJ2-1; tentative D call: TRBD1 (6 bases). This CDR3 comprises 13 residues. V lost 5 bases, J lost 9 bases, and 14 bases lay in between. From germline, CDR1 is MNHEY and CDR2 SMNVEV (reference sequence). CDR3 in DNA: TGTGCCAGCAGTCGGACAGTGCTTAGTGAGCAGTTCTTC. Translated, it gives CASSRTVLSEQFF.

This chain joins TRBV4-3 and TRBJ1-1; no firm D call. The CDR3 spans 16 residues. V dropped 0 bases and J dropped 0 bases, with 11 bases sitting between them. Looked up from germline, CDR1 is LGHNA and CDR2 is YSLEER. The CDR3 region is CASSQEIAGMNTEAFF. CDR3 DNA: TGCGCCAGCAGCCAAGAGATTGCAGGAATGAACACTGAAGCTTTCTTT.

The CDR3 DNA is TGTGCCAGTAGTATTCGGGATCAGCCCCAGCATTTT. Translating gives CASSIRDQPQHF. The rearrangement joins TRBV19 to TRBJ1-5; no reliable D call. The V gene's germline CDR1 is LNHDA and CDR2 SQIVND (reference sequence). V was clipped by 3 bases and J by 5 bases, with 5 bases between them. The CDR3 runs to 12 residues.

This clone was detected a few times. This sequence joins TRBV27 and TRBJ2-7, with a tentative D call TRBD2 (6 bases). Trimming took 4 bases from V and 0 from J, leaving 13 bases between them. There are 15 residues in the CDR3. Per germline, CDR1 MNHEY and CDR2 SMNVEV (reference sequence). The CDR3 coding sequence is TGTGCCAGCAGTTCGGCGGGGACTGCCTCCTACGAGCAGTACTTC. As protein: CASSSAGTASYEQYF.

This clone was observed a single time. The chain couples TRBV6-4 to TRBJ1-2, with 7 bases fitting TRBD1. The CDR3 contains 14 residues. Germline assignment: CDR1 MRHNA and CDR2 SNTAGT. Trimming took 4 bases from V and 4 from J; bases not matched to a gene: 6. The CDR3 DNA is TGTGCCAGCAGTGCCGACAGGGCTAGCTATGGCTACACCTTC. Protein product: CASSADRASYGYTF.

The chain employs TRBV6-5 and TRBJ2-1; D may be TRBD1 (5 bases). Germline CDR1 MNHEY, CDR2 SVGAGI. The CDR3 consists of 13 residues. Trimming took off 8 bases at V and 2 bases at J, with 10 bases between the two ends. The CDR3 DNA reads TGTGCCAGCTGCAGGGCAGCCTACAATGAGCAGTTCTTC. Amino acid sequence: CASCRAAYNEQFF.

The chain has TRBV28 and TRBJ2-2; D is possibly TRBD1 (6 bases). The CDR3 has 15 residues. Germline values: CDR1 MDHEN, CDR2 SYDVKM. V gave up 2 bases and J gave up 5 bases, with 12 bases separating them. CDR3 DNA: TGTGCCAGCAGTTTAGCCAGGGGAAGAACCGGGGAGCTGTTTTTT. Its translation: CASSLARGRTGELFF.

The chain links TRBV19 to TRBJ2-2, with 14 bases identical to TRBD2. After removal of 7 bases from V and 7 bases from J, the junction contained 14 bases not matched to a gene. Germline V gives CDR1 LNHDA, CDR2 SQIVND (reference sequence). This CDR3 is 18 amino acids long. In nucleotides, the CDR3 is TGTGCCAGTATAGGCCAAGGGGGACTAGCGGGAGTCGTCGGGGAGCTGTTTTTT. This encodes CASIGQGGLAGVVGELFF.

Of note for this clone: Other DNA sequences within the sample encode an identical CDR3. The chain recombines TRBV5-5 with TRBJ2-2, with a tentative D call TRBD2 (5 bases). This CDR3 is 13 amino acids long. Per germline, CDR1 SGHKS and CDR2 YYEKEE (reference sequence). Trimming removed 2 bases from V and 3 bases from J, with 5 bases in between. DNA of the CDR3: TGTGCCAGCAGCTTAGCGGACACCGGGGAGCTGTTTTTT. Protein product: CASSLADTGELFF.

V is TRBV11-2 and J is TRBJ2-7; 7 positions agree with TRBD2. CDR1 and CDR2 from the germline V gene are SGHAT and FQNNGV. The ends lost 4 bases at V and 6 bases at J; junction bases unmatched: 6. This CDR3 region has 13 residues. CDR3: CASSWIREVEQYF. CDR3 nucleotide sequence: TGTGCCAGCAGCTGGATCCGGGAGGTCGAGCAGTACTTC.

The chain employs TRBV28 and TRBJ2-1; the match to TRBD2 covers 13 bases. V was pared by 6 bases and J by 4 bases, with 9 bases of the junction left unmatched. This CDR3 contains 17 residues. Germline assignment: CDR1 MDHEN and CDR2 SYDVKM. The CDR3 region has the DNA TGTGCCAGCAGATCTCGCGGACTAGCGGGGGAATACAATGAGCAGTTCTTC. Translating it yields CASRSRGLAGEYNEQFF.

This chain links TRBV23-1 with TRBJ1-1, with TRBD1 matching over 8 bases. TRBV23-1 is labeled an ORF, and its function is uncertain. CDR3 length: 14 residues. Losses at the gene ends were 4 bases for V and 4 bases for J; bases not matched to a gene: 5. The DNA for the CDR3 is TGCGCCAGCAGTCTGAACAGGGGGGGCACTGAAGCTTTCTTT. Its translation is CASSLNRGGTEAFF.

The chain uses TRBV5-6 and TRBJ2-2; unclear D gene. The germline CDR1 and CDR2 sequences are SGHDT and YYEEEE. The CDR3 extends over 14 amino acids. Trimming removed 0 bases from V and 9 bases from J, with 12 bases in between. Written as DNA, the CDR3 is TGTGCCAGCAGCTTGGTTCAGTACAAGTGGGAGCTGTTTTTT. Protein sequence: CASSLVQYKWELFF.

For the CDR3, the DNA is TGTGCCAGCAGTGAAGGTGGAGGGGGCATTCAGCCCCAGCATTTT. Amino acid sequence: CASSEGGGGIQPQHF. This chain connects TRBV6-1 to TRBJ1-5, with TRBD1 matching over 7 bases. Trimming took 1 base from V and 6 from J; bases not matched to a gene: 6. CDR3 size: 15 residues. Germline V lookup: CDR1 MNHNS, CDR2 SASEGT.

The CDR3 is CASSKWSAGRRHEQYF. CDR3 in DNA: TGTGCCAGCAGCAAATGGTCAGCGGGAAGGCGCCACGAGCAGTACTTC. This sequence joins TRBV21-1 and TRBJ2-7; no check of the table's D call, TRBD2, against the DNA was made. TRBV21-1 is a recognized pseudogene. This CDR3 contains 16 residues.

This clone was detected once. The chain joins TRBV7-9 to TRBJ2-5, with 9 bases matching TRBD1. This CDR3 is 14 amino acids long. V lost 5 bases and J lost 5; bases outside the gene matches: 6. The V gene's germline CDR1 is SEHNR and CDR2 FQNEAQ (reference sequence). CDR3 loop: CASSNLQGAETQYF. The CDR3, as DNA: TGTGCCAGCAGCAACTTACAGGGGGCTGAGACCCAGTACTTC.